This T cell receptor (beta chain) was captured by sequencing in a study of identical twins. In regard to this clonotype: Its antigen remains unknown.

cDNA carried unique molecular identifiers, and a universal primer site was added by template switching. TCRdb re-called the 5' RACE reads through MiXCR, storing one row per CDR3 protein. The table shows about 900,000 distinct CDR3 sequences, with over 9% occurring only once. Study findings and constraints: The study reached conclusions through statistical analysis that was cross-sectional, not following the same donors. Clonotypes of the beta chain that were abundant in cord blood carried fewer insertions (memory repertoires showed none). Out-of-frame alpha sequences common to twins were enriched for low generation probability.

These data were likewise used in another study, on yellow fever vaccine responses in identical twins.

This TCR was recovered from a woman under 30 in good health. Sequencing input: PBMCs.

CDR3 nucleotide sequence: TGCAGTGCTCTTAGGAGGGACGAGCAGTACTTC. Protein: CSALRRDEQYF. The V and J genes are TRBV20-1 and TRBJ2-7; D is possibly TRBD2 (6 bases). Trimming took off 5 bases at V and 5 bases at J, with 10 bases between the two ends. The CDR3 length is 11 residues. Germline CDR1 is DFQATT and CDR2 is SNEGSKA (reference sequence).